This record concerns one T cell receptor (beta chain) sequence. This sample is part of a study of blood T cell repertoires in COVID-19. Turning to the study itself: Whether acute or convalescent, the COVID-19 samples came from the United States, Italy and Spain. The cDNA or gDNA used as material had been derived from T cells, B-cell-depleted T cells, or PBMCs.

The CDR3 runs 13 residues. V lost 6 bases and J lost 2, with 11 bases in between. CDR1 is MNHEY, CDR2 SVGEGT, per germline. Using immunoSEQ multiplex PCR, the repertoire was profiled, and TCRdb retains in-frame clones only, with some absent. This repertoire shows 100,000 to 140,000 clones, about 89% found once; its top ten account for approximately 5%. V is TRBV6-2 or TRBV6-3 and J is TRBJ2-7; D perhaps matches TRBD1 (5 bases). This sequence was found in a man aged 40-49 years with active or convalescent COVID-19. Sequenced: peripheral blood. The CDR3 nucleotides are TGTGCCAGCAGGCCTACAGGAGCCTACGAGCAGTACTTC. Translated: CASRPTGAYEQYF.